This T cell receptor (beta chain) was documented in a study of breast tumors, draining lymph nodes, adjacent tissues listed by TCRdb under 2016. Broadly, across the study: The study compared TCR beta repertoires across tumor, adjacent nontumor tissue and axillary lymph nodes from breast cancer patients. The study aimed to assess the relationships and possible T-cell exchange between tumor, surrounding tissue and draining lymph node repertoires in human breast cancer.

Sequencing was performed on an Illumina HiSeq 2000. TCR beta chain libraries were generated by multiplex PCR amplification. The amplified TCR beta chain products were analyzed by high-throughput sequencing. TCRdb's own reprocessing of the public reads used fastp at Q25 and MiXCR and kept productive beta chains. When rows share a CDR3 protein, they turn into one entry using the most common DNA and genes. The sample table contains some 200,000 distinct CDR3 sequences; only one count was recorded for over 25% of them. Clones ranked in the top ten supply 4.3% of the sample. The lymph node samples were taken from the axillary draining lymph nodes of breast cancer patients. This clonotype was picked up many times. Its antigen remains undetermined. The record has no base qualities; no much larger clone is one base away. Findings and caveats that apply to the study as a whole: Tumor and nontumor tissue repertoires were significantly more similar in luminal-like than in basal-like breast cancer. T-cell repertoire diversity in tumors was found to be lower than in lymph nodes but higher than in nontumor tissue, and preferential V and J gene usage was observed. The data were considered consistent with most tumor T cells being derived from the lymph node and subsequently expanding within tumor tissue. The study presented the conclusion that tumor T cells originate in lymph nodes as consistent with a hypothesis, not as something directly demonstrated.

The sequence was collected from a female donor with breast cancer. Some clones in this sample may be carry-over from other donors' samples. Source material: axillary lymph node tissue.

At the DNA level, the sequence is TGTGCCAGCTCACCACCCGGCAGTAACGAGCAGTACTTC. Translated, it reads CASSPPGSNEQYF. The chain uses TRBV18 and TRBJ2-7, with an unclear D gene assignment. Between the V and J ends, shortened by 0 bases and 5 bases respectively, the junction contains 8 bases. Reading the germline V gene gives CDR1 KGHSH and CDR2 LQKENI. Including cysteine and phenylalanine, the CDR3 has 13 amino acids. Of the read, only the CDR3 DNA is kept; its 39 bases are in frame from base 1.